Each of the 9 T cell receptor beta chains below was sequenced from the same sample in a study of OX40 agonist ivuxolimab in advanced cancers. Receptors were amplified or captured by the immunoSEQ multiplex PCR assay. TCRdb retrieved this table from immuneACCESS and kept in-frame rearrangements only. Not all clones are present; in checked studies, unresolved V genes account for under half, and no reason is known for the remainder. Across this sample there are tens of thousands of clones, with less than 90% seen only once. The ten largest account for over 4% of the sample. The material sequenced was CD4+ or CD8+ T cells sorted from blood, taken in a trial of the OX40 agonist ivuxolimab. Receptors were obtained from an adult with an advanced solid tumor such as melanoma, head and neck, liver or kidney cancer.

The CDR3 loop reads CASSESHGGSYNEQFF. Here the CDR3 DNA reads TGTGCCAGCAGTGAAAGTCACGGCGGCTCCTACAATGAGCAGTTCTTC. The rearrangement links TRBV6-1 to TRBJ2-1; unclear D gene. The CDR3 runs 16 residues. Germline assignment: CDR1 MNHNS and CDR2 SASEGT. V gave up 2 bases and J gave up 0 bases, with 11 bases separating them.

The V gene is TRBV7-9, the J gene TRBJ1-3, with a possible D match to TRBD1 (5 bases). CDR1 and CDR2 (germline): SEHNR, FQNEAQ (reference sequence). The CDR3 contains 16 residues. The germline V and J ends were trimmed by 2 bases and 2 bases, with 13 bases remaining between them. This CDR3 is CASSLSGTSAGNTIYF. CDR3 DNA: TGTGCCAGCAGCTTATCCGGGACGTCGGCTGGAAACACCATATATTTT.

The chain links TRBV5-5 to TRBJ2-5, with D tentatively TRBD2 (7 bases). CDR3 length: 16 residues. In germline, CDR1 is SGHKS, CDR2 YYEKEE (reference sequence). V lost 0 bases and J lost 2, with 14 bases in between. CDR3 amino acids: CASSLAGGRGQETQYF. In nucleotides, the CDR3 is TGTGCCAGCAGCTTGGCCGGGGGGCGCGGGCAAGAGACCCAGTACTTC.

This clone is medium-sized by share. The gene calls are TRBV7-9 and TRBJ2-3; D is possibly TRBD1 (6 bases). V was clipped by 4 bases and J by 5 bases, with 16 bases between them. Looked up from germline, CDR1 is SEHNR and CDR2 is FQNEAQ (reference sequence). The CDR3 contains 15 residues. CDR3 sequence (DNA): TGTGCCAGCAGCTCGATCAGGGGTCACGGAGATACGCAGTATTTT. This codes for CASSSIRGHGDTQYF.

This chain links TRBV29-1 with TRBJ2-1; TRBD2 aligns across 13 bases. Germline-derived CDR1 and CDR2 are SQVTM and ANQGSEA. The length of the CDR3 is 14 residues. Germline trimming cut 3 bases from V and 5 bases from J; bases unmatched to any gene: 1. The CDR3 loop reads CSVDGLAGDNEQFF. CDR3 in DNA: TGCAGCGTTGATGGACTAGCGGGAGACAATGAGCAGTTCTTC.

V usage is TRBV2 and J usage is TRBJ2-7, with D perhaps TRBD1 (5 bases). Trimming pared 6 bases from V and 6 bases from J, leaving 12 bases between. The CDR3 is made up of 12 amino acids. In germline, CDR1 is SNHLY, CDR2 FYNNEI. The CDR3 protein is CASSNQGGEQYF. Here the CDR3 DNA reads TGTGCCAGCAGCAACCAGGGTGGCGAGCAGTACTTC.

The CDR3 DNA sequence: TGTGCCAGCAGCAGGGGCACAGATACGCAGTATTTT. Amino acid sequence: CASSRGTDTQYF. The V and J genes are TRBV2 and TRBJ2-3; D perhaps matches TRBD1 (5 bases). The ends were cut back, 6 bases at V and 1 base at J, with 5 bases in the middle. Germline V gene sequence: CDR1 SNHLY, CDR2 FYNNEI. CDR3 size: 12 residues.

V and J are TRBV19 and TRBJ1-2; D is undetermined. CDR1 and CDR2 from the germline V gene are LNHDA and SQIVND (reference sequence). Trimming pared 4 bases from V and 0 bases from J, leaving 12 bases between. The CDR3 is 15 amino acids. The CDR3 DNA is TGTGCCAGTAGTACTACAGTTACTTCTAACTATGGCTACACCTTC. Translated, it gives CASSTTVTSNYGYTF.

This clone was seen a single time. The CDR3 DNA follows: TGTGCCAGCAGCCCGGGGGGGTATGGCTACACCTTC. Translated: CASSPGGYGYTF. V is TRBV6-6 and J is TRBJ1-2; the D gene is possibly TRBD1 (5 bases). Germline CDR1 and CDR2: MNHNY and SVGAGI (reference sequence). CDR3 length: 12 amino acids. Trimming left V 6 bases short and J 5 bases short, with 10 bases between.